These 2 T cell receptor beta chains originate from one sample sequenced in a study of T cell responses to AZD1222 COVID-19 vaccine (dated by TCRdb to the early 2020s). The library was built by means of the immunoSEQ multiplex PCR assay. Entries here come from immuneACCESS through TCRdb and include only in-frame sequences with V and J called. Some clones fail to appear in such tables; in the studies checked, an unresolved V gene covers under half of the shortfall, and the cause of the remainder is unknown. The sample contains 200,000 to 250,000 clones, around 94% of them found a single time. Approximately 1.7% of the sample lies in the top ten. Per the publication, the time point label means: about 28 days (+/-7) after the second vaccine dose. Sample treatment or condition, as interpreted from the label and publication: meningococcal conjugate vaccine given as trial control. The sample here was peripheral blood, taken 28 days after the second dose of the MenACWY control vaccine. Every receptor here comes from an adult who received the MenACWY meningococcal vaccine as a control.

J is TRBJ1-2 and V is TRBV10-3; D not resolved. CDR1 and CDR2 (germline): ENHRY, SYGVKD. V gave up 0 bases and J gave up 4 bases, with 15 bases separating them. The length of the CDR3 is 16 residues. CDR3 nucleotides: TGTGCCATCAGTGAGTCGAAGCGCGGGGAGGGCTATGGCTACACCTTC. Residues: CAISESKRGEGYGYTF.

The chain recombines TRBV6-5 with TRBJ2-7, with a possible D match to TRBD1 (5 bases). This CDR3 has 14 residues. CDR1 is MNHEY, CDR2 SVGAGI, per germline. V was shortened by 6 bases and J by 4 bases, with 16 bases between the two germline ends. Written as DNA, the CDR3 is TGTGCCAGCAGGGCCAGGGCAGATAGGTACGAGCAGTACTTC. Amino acids: CASRARADRYEQYF.